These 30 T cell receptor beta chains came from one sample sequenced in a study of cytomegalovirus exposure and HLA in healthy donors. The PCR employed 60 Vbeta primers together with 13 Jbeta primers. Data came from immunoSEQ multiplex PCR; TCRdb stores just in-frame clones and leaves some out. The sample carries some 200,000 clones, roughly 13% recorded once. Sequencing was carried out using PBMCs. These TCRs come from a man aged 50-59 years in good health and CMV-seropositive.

DNA for the CDR3: TGTGCCAGCTCACCCATAGCGGGGGTTAGGGCAGATACGCAGTATTTT. It is translated as CASSPIAGVRADTQYF. The V and J genes are TRBV18 and TRBJ2-3, with 9 bases identical to TRBD2. Losses at the gene ends were 3 bases for V and 4 bases for J; bases not matched to a gene: 8. Germline V gene lookup returns CDR1 KGHSH and CDR2 LQKENI. This CDR3 has 16 amino acids.

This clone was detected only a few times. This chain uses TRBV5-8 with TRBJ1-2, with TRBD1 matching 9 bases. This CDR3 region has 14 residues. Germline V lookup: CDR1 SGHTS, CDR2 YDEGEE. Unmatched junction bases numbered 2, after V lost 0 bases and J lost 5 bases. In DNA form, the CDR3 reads TGTGCCAGCAGCTTGGTTGGACAGGGGTATGGCTACACCTTC. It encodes CASSLVGQGYGYTF.

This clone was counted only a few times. The CDR3 sequence: CASSPGQGPLTEAFF. The CDR3 region has the DNA TGTGCCAGCAGTCCGGGACAGGGGCCACTCACTGAAGCTTTCTTT. The gene calls are TRBV5-6 and TRBJ1-1; 10 positions match TRBD1. The CDR3 has 15 amino acids. CDR1 is SGHDT, CDR2 YYEEEE, per germline. Trimming took 5 bases from V and 4 from J; bases not matched to a gene: 8.

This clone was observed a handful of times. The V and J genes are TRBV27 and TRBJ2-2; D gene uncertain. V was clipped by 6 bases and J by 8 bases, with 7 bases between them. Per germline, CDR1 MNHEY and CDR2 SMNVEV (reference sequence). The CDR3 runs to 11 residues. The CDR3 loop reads CASSSLGELFF. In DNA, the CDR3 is TGTGCCAGCAGCTCCCTTGGGGAGCTGTTTTTT.

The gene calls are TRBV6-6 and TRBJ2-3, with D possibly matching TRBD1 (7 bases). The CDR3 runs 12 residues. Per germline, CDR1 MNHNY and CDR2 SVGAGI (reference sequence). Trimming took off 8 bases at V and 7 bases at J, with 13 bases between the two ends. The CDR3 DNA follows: TGTGCCAGCTCCCAGGGGGGAAATACGCAGTATTTT. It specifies CASSQGGNTQYF.

The CDR3 region is CSGDSVLNTEAFF. CDR3 sequence (DNA): TGCAGCGGAGACAGTGTCCTGAACACTGAAGCTTTCTTT. The V and J genes are TRBV29-1 and TRBJ1-1, with D possibly TRBD1 on 5 matching bases. Deletions cut 7 bases from V and 0 bases from J, with 12 bases between. Germline values: CDR1 SQVTM, CDR2 ANQGSEA. This CDR3 region has 13 residues.

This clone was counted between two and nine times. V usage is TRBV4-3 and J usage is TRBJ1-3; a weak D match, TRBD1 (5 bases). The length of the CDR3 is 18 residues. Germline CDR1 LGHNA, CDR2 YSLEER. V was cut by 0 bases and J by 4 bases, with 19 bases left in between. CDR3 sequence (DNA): TGCGCCAGCAGCCAAGATTACGGGGGTGTTGATTTGGGAAACACCATATATTTT. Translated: CASSQDYGGVDLGNTIYF.

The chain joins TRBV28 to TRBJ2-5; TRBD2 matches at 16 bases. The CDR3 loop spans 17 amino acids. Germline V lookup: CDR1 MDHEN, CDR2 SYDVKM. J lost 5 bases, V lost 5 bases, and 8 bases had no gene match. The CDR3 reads CASSPGTSGGVRETQYF. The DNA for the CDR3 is TGTGCCAGCAGTCCCGGGACTAGCGGGGGGGTTAGGGAGACCCAGTACTTC.

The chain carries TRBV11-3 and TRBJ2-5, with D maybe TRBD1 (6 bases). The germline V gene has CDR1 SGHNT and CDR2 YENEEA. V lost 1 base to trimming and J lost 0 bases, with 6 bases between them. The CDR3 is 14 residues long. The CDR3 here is CASSLGDNQETQYF. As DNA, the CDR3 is TGTGCCAGCAGCTTAGGGGACAACCAAGAGACCCAGTACTTC.

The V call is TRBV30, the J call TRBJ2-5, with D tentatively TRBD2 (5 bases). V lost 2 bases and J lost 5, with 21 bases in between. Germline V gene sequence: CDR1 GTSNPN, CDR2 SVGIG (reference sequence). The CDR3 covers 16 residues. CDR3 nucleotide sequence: TGTGCCTGGAGTCCCACGTCCATCTCTTGGACTGAGACCCAGTACTTC. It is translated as CAWSPTSISWTETQYF. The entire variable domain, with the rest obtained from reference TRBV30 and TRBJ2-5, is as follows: SQTIHQWPATLVQPVGSPLSLECTVEGTSNPNLYWYRQAAGRGLQLLFYSVGIGQISSEVPQNLSASRPQDRQFILSSKKLLLSDSGFYLCAWSPTSISWTETQYFGPGTRLLVL.

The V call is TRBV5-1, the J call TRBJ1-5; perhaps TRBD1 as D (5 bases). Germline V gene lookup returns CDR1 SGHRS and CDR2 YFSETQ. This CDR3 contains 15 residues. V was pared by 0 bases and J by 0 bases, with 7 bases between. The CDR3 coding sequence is TGCGCCAGCAGCTTGGAGGGGCATAGCAATCAGCCCCAGCATTTT. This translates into CASSLEGHSNQPQHF. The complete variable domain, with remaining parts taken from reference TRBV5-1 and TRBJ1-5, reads KAGVTQTPRYLIKTRGQQVTLSCSPISGHRSVSWYQQTPGQGLQFLFEYFSETQRNKGNFPGRFSGRQFSNSRSEMNVSTLELGDSALYLCASSLEGHSNQPQHFGDGTRLSIL.

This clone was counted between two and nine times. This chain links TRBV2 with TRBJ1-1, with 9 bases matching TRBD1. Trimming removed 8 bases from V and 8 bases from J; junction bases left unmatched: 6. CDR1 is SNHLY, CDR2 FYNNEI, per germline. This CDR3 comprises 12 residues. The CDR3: CASGTGPYEAFF. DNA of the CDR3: TGTGCCAGCGGGACAGGGCCCTACGAAGCTTTCTTT.

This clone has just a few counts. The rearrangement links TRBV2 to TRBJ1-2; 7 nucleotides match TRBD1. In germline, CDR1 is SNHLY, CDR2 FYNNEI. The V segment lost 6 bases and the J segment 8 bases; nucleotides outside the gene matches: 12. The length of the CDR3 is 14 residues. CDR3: CASRVEGARPGYTF. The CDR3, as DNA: TGTGCCAGCAGGGTGGAGGGGGCCCGTCCCGGCTACACCTTC.

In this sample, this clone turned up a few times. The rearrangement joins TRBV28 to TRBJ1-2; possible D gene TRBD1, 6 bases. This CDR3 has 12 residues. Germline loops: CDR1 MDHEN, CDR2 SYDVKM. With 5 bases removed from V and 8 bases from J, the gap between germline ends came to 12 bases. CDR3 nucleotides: TGTGCCAGCAGTCAAGGGACAAACGGCTACACCTTC. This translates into CASSQGTNGYTF.

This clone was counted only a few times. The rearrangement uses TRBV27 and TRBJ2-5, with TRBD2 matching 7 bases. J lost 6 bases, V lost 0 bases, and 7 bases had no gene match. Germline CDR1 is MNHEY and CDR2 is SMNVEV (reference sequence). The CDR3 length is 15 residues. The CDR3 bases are TGTGCCAGCAGTTTATCCCCACGGGGGGATCAGACCCAGTACTTC. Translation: CASSLSPRGDQTQYF.

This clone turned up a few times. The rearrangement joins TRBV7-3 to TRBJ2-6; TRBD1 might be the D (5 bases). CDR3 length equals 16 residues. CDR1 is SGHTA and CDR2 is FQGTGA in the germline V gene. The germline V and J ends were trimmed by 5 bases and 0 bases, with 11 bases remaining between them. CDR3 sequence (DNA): TGTGCCAGCAGCCCAAAAAGGGGCTCTGGGGCCAACGTCCTGACTTTC. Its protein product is CASSPKRGSGANVLTF. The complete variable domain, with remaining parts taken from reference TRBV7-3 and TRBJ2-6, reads GAGVSQTPSNKVTEKGKYVELRCDPISGHTALYWYRQSLGQGPEFLIYFQGTGAADDSGLPNDRFFAVRPEGSVSTLKIQRTERGDSAVYLCASSPKRGSGANVLTFGAGSRLTVL.

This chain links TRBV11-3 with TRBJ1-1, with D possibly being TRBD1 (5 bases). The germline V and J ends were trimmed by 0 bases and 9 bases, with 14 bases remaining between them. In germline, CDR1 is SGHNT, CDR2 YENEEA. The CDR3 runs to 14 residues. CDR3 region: CASSLEVLAGQAFF. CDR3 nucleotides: TGTGCCAGCAGCTTAGAGGTATTGGCGGGACAAGCTTTCTTT.

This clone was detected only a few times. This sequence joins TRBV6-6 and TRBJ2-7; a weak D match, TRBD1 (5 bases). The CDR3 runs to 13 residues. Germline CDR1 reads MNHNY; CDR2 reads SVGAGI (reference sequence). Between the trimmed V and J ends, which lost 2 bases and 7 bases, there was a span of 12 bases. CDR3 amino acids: CASSYQGRGEQYV. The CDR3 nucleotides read TGTGCCAGCAGTTACCAGGGCCGAGGTGAGCAGTACGTC.

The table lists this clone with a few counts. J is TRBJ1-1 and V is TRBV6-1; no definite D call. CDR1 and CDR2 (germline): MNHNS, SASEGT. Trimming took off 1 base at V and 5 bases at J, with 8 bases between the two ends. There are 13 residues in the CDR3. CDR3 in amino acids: CASSEVLNTEAFF. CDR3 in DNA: TGTGCCAGCAGTGAAGTACTCAATACTGAAGCTTTCTTT.

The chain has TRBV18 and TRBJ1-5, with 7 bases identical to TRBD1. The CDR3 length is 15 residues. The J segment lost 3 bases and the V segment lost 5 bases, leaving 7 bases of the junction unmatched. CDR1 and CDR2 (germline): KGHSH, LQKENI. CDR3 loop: CASSEGQRYNQPQHF. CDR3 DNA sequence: TGTGCCAGCTCAGAGGGACAGCGCTACAATCAGCCCCAGCATTTT.

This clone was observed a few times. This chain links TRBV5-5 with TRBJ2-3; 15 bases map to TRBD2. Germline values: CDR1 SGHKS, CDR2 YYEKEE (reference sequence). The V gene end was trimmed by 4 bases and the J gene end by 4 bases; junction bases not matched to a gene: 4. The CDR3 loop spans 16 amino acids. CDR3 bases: TGTGCCAGCAGCCCGCGGACTAGCGGGGGGGCAGATACGCAGTATTTT. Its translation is CASSPRTSGGADTQYF.

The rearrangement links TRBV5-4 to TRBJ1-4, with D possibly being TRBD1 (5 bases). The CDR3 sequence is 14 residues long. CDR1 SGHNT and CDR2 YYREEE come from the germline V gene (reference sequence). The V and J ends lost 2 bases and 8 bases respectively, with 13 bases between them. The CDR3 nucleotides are TGTGCCAGCAGCTTTGAGACAGCCGCGGAAAAACTGTTTTTT. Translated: CASSFETAAEKLFF.

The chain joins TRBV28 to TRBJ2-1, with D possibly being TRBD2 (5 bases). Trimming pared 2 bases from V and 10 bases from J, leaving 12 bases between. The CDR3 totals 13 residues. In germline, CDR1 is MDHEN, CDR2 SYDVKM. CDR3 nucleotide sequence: TGTGCCAGCAGTTTAAGTGGGGAGCCCGAGCAGTTCTTC. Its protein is CASSLSGEPEQFF.

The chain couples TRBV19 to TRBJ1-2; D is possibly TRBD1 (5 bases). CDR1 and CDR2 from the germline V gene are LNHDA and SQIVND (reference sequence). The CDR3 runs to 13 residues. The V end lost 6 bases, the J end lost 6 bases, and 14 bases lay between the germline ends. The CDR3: CASRPGTPHGYTF. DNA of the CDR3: TGTGCCAGTAGGCCAGGGACTCCCCATGGCTACACCTTC.

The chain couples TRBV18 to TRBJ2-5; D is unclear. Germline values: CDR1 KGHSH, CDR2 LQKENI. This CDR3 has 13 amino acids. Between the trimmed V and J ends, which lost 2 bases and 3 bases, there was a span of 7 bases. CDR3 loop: CASSPGVKETQYF. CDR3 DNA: TGTGCCAGCTCACCAGGAGTCAAAGAGACCCAGTACTTC.

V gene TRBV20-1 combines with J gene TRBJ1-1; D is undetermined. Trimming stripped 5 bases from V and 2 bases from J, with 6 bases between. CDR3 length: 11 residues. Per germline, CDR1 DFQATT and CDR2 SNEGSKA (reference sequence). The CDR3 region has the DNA TGCAGTGCTCTTTCTAACACTGAAGCTTTCTTT. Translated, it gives CSALSNTEAFF.

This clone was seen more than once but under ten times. The CDR3 is CSVDRTGGAGANVLTF. For the CDR3, the DNA is TGCAGCGTTGACAGGACAGGGGGCGCTGGGGCCAACGTCCTGACTTTC. V usage is TRBV29-1 and J usage is TRBJ2-6, with 11 bases matching TRBD1. This CDR3 has 16 amino acids. CDR1 is SQVTM and CDR2 is ANQGSEA in the germline V gene. Trimming cost V 3 bases and J 2 bases; bases outside gene matches: 3.

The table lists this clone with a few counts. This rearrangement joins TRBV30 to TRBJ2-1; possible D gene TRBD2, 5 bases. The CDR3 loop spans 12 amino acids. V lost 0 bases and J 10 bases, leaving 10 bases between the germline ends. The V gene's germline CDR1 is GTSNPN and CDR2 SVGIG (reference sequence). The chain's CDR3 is CAWSVRRGEQFF. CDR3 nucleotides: TGTGCCTGGAGTGTACGTCGGGGAGAGCAGTTCTTC. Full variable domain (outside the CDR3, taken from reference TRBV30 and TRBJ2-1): SQTIHQWPATLVQPVGSPLSLECTVEGTSNPNLYWYRQAAGRGLQLLFYSVGIGQISSEVPQNLSASRPQDRQFILSSKKLLLSDSGFYLCAWSVRRGEQFFGPGTRLTVL.

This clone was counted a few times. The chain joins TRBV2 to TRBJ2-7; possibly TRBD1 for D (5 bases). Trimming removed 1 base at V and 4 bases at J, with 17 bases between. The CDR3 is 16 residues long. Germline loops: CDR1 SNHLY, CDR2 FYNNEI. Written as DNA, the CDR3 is TGTGCCAGCAGTGAAGATAAGGCAGGGTTTGTGTACGAGCAGTACTTC. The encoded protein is CASSEDKAGFVYEQYF.

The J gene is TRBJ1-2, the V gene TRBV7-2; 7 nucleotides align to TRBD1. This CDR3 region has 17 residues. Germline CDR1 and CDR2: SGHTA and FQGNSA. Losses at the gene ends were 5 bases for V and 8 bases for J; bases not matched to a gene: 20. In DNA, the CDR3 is TGTGCCAGCAGCACCCGACAGGGATTGGGATTATTGGGAGGCTACACCTTC. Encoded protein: CASSTRQGLGLLGGYTF.